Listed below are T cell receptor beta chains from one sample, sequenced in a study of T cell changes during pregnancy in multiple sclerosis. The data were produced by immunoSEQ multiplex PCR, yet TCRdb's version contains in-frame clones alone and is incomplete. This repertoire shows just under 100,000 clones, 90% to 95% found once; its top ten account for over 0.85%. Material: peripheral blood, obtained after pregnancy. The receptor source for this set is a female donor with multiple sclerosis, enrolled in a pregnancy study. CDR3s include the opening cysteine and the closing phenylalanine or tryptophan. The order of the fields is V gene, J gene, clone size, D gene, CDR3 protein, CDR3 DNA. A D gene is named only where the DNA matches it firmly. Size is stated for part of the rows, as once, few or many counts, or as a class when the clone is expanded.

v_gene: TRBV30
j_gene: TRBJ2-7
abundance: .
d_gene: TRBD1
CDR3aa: CAWGGQDAYEQYF
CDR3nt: TGTGCCTGGGGGGGACAGGACGCCTACGAGCAGTACTTC

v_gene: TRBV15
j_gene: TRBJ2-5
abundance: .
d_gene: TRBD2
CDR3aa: CATSVSREVAHLGETQYF
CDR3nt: TGTGCCACCAGCGTGTCGCGGGAGGTTGCCCATTTAGGAGAGACCCAGTACTTC

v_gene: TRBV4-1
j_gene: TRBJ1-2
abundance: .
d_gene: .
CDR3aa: CASSQVGLYGYTF
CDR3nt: TGCGCCAGCAGCCAAGTGGGGCTCTATGGCTACACCTTC

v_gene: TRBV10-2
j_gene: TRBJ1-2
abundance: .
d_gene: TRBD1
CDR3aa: CASGTGVSYGYTF
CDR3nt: TGCGCCAGCGGTACAGGGGTGAGCTATGGCTACACCTTC

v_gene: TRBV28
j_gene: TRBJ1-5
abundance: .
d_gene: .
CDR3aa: CASSLGGYDSNQPQHF
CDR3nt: TGTGCCAGCAGTTTAGGGGGGTACGATAGCAATCAGCCCCAGCATTTT

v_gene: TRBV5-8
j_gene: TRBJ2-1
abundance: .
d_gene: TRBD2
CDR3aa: CASSWEGLAGEQFF
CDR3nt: TGTGCCAGCAGCTGGGAGGGACTAGCGGGAGAGCAGTTCTTC

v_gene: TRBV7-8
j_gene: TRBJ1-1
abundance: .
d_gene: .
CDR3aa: CASSLAHQGMDTEAFF
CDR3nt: TGTGCCAGCAGCTTAGCGCATCAGGGGATGGACACTGAAGCTTTCTTT

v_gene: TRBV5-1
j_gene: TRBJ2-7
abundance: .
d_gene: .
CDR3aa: CASSLSLGFAYEQYF
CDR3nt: TGCGCCAGCAGCTTGAGTCTCGGTTTTGCCTACGAGCAGTACTTC

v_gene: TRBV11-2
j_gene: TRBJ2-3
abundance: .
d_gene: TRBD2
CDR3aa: CASSIERELGTDTQYF
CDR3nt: TGTGCCAGCTCTATCGAGCGGGAGTTGGGCACAGATACGCAGTATTTT

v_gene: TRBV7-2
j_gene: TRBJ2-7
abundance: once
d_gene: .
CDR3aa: CASSRGPETYEQYF
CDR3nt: TGTGCCAGCAGCCGAGGCCCGGAGACCTACGAGCAGTACTTC

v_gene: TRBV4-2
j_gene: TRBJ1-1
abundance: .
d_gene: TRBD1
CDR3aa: CASSPGTGTVTEAFF
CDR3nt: TGTGCCAGCAGCCCCGGGACAGGGACTGTCACTGAAGCTTTCTTT

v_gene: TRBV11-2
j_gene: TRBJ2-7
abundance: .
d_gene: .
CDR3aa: CASSRQEVYEQYF
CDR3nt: TGTGCCAGCAGCCGACAGGAGGTCTACGAGCAGTACTTC

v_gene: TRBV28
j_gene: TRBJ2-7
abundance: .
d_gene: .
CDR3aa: CASKGGGAGVRYEQYF
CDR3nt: TGTGCCTCAAAAGGGGGAGGGGCGGGAGTCAGGTACGAGCAGTACTTC

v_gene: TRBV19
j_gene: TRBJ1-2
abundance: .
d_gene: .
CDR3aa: CALKRGAHGYTF
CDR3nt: TGTGCCCTTAAAAGGGGTGCGCATGGCTACACCTTC

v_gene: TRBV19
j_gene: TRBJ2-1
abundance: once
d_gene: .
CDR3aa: CASSWSSVSSYNEQFF
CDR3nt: TGTGCCAGTAGTTGGAGTAGCGTGAGCTCCTACAATGAGCAGTTCTTC

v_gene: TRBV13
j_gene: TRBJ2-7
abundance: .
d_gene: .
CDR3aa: CASSLYQGYEQYF
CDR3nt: TGTGCCAGCAGCTTATACCAGGGATACGAGCAGTACTTC

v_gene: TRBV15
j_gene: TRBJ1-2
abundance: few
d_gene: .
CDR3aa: CATSGLTGEVF
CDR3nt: TGTGCCACCAGCGGCCTGACAGGAGAGGTCTTC

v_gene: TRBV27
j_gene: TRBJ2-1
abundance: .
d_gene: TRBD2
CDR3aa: CASSTVGLAISEQFF
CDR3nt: TGTGCCAGCAGCACAGTGGGACTAGCGATTAGTGAGCAGTTCTTC

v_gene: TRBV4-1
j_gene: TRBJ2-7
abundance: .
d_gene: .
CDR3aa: CASSQVLSYEQYF
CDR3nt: TGCGCCAGCAGCCAAGTACTTTCCTACGAGCAGTACTTC

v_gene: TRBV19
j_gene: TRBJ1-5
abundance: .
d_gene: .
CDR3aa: CASSFLLPSDRTYNSNQPQHF
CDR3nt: TGTGCCAGTAGTTTCCTACTCCCCTCGGACAGAACCTATAATAGCAATCAGCCCCAGCATTTT

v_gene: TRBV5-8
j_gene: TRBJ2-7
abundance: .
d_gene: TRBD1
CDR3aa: CASSLRGQGVYEQYF
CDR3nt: TGTGCCAGCAGCTTGAGAGGACAGGGGGTCTACGAGCAGTACTTC

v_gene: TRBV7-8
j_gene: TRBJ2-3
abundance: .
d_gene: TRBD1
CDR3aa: CASSPLGTGSKDTQYF
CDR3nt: TGTGCCAGCAGCCCCCTTGGGACAGGGAGTAAAGATACGCAGTATTTT

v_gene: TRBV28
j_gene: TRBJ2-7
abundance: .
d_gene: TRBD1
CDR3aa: CASSPTGGRTYEQYF
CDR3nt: TGTGCCAGCAGTCCGACAGGGGGACGGACCTACGAGCAGTACTTC

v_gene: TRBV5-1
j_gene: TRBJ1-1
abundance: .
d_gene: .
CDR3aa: CASSLASGGPEAFF
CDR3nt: TGCGCCAGCAGCTTGGCCAGCGGTGGGCCTGAAGCTTTCTTT

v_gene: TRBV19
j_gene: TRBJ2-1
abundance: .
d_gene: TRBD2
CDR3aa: CASSLGIGGSSYNEQFF
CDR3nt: TGTGCCAGTAGTCTCGGAATCGGGGGGAGCTCCTACAATGAGCAGTTCTTC